This TCR beta chain derives from a study of cytomegalovirus exposure and HLA in healthy donors. For the study at large: The early release's HLA-typed donors yielded tens of millions of unique TCRs.

CDR1 SGDLS and CDR2 YYNGEE come from the germline V gene. The CDR3 consists of 17 residues. Unmatched junction bases numbered 11, after V lost 1 base and J lost 5 bases. The donors (healthy individuals) were bone marrow donors. Overall study findings and caveats: When analyzed later, a missense DCLRE1C variant was found to be linked to TCR beta V- and J-gene trimming. A later analysis found that most CMV-associated TCR beta chains appeared HLA-restricted.

A word on this clone: What it recognizes is unknown.

A multiplex PCR was run with 60 Vbeta primers and 13 Jbeta primers. Profiled with immunoSEQ multiplex PCR; TCRdb holds only in-frame clones, not every one. The repertoire holds 180,000 or so clones, 82% seen once, with 0.098% in the top ten. This TCR derives from a boy aged 2 to 9 in good health and CMV-seronegative. Specimen: PBMCs. The rearrangement links TRBV9 to TRBJ2-1; 8 bases are shared with TRBD2. Here the CDR3 reads CASSVNRAGGVNNEQFF. The CDR3 coding sequence is TGTGCCAGCAGCGTAAATAGGGCGGGGGGAGTGAACAATGAGCAGTTCTTC.